Sequencing of this TCR beta chain was carried out in a study of blood T cell repertoires in COVID-19. Study summary: Samples taken during acute and convalescent COVID-19 were collected in the United States, Italy and Spain.

Authors' data handling: Amplification of reference gene primers provided the estimated nucleated cell counts. Method: immunoSEQ multiplex PCR; TCRdb's copy keeps in-frame clones and lacks some. The V and J calls and clone size are taken from that table; D and trimming were inferred from the DNA. The sample contains around 170,000 clones, around 89% of which appear only once. V dropped 4 bases and J dropped 0; count of bases not matched to a gene: 3. The CDR3 has 15 residues. Germline CDR1 is SGHAT and CDR2 is FQDESV (reference sequence). The sequenced sample was peripheral blood. The chain employs TRBV11-1 and TRBJ1-3; 7 bases are shared with TRBD1. The receptor was isolated from a man between 60 and 70 years old with acute or convalescent COVID-19. DNA of the CDR3: TGTGCCAGCAGCTCCCGGGACAGCTCTGGAAACACCATATATTTT. Encoded protein: CASSSRDSSGNTIYF.